These 5 T cell receptor beta chains share one sample of origin, sequenced in a study of blood T cells in healthy people across ages. The use of a sample-barcoded 5' primer and a J-beta primer mix characterized a second PCR of about 7 to 12 cycles. TCRdb ran MiXCR on the 5' RACE reads and lists one entry per CDR3 protein. Altogether some 1,500,000 distinct CDR3 sequences are present, 35% to 45% being singletons, with the ten largest covering over 3.5%. The sample was blood. These receptors were collected from a woman aged 18-35 years in good health.

The chain is built from TRBV4-1 and TRBJ2-1; D is possibly TRBD1 (6 bases). V dropped 0 bases and J dropped 0 bases, with 15 bases sitting between them. The CDR3 covers 18 residues. The germline gives CDR1 MGHRA, CDR2 YSYEKL. The CDR3 DNA reads as TGCGCCAGCAGCCAAGATATGAGAAGGGGGAGCTCCTACAATGAGCAGTTCTTC. It specifies CASSQDMRRGSSYNEQFF.

In this sample, this clonotype turned up a few times. The rearrangement uses TRBV6-5 and TRBJ1-4; D call uncertain. V was clipped by 9 bases and J by 4 bases, with 6 bases between them. This CDR3 comprises 11 residues. The germline CDR1 and CDR2 sequences are MNHEY and SVGAGI. In DNA form, the CDR3 reads TGTGCCAGAGGGCATAATGAAAAACTGTTTTTT. Protein sequence: CARGHNEKLFF.

This clonotype was found a few times. CDR3 nucleotide sequence: TGCAGTGCTAGACCCCGGCTCCGTTACGAGCAGTACTTC. Translation gives CSARPRLRYEQYF. The chain employs TRBV20-1 and TRBJ2-4, with D uncertain. Matching the DNA end better, TRBJ2-7 makes the J call doubtful. Looked up from germline, CDR1 is DFQATT and CDR2 is SNEGSKA (reference sequence). The CDR3 is 13 residues long.

The rearrangement joins TRBV7-2 to TRBJ2-1; TRBD2 aligns across 14 bases. From germline, CDR1 is SGHTA and CDR2 FQGNSA. After removal of 8 bases from V and 7 bases from J, the junction contained 7 bases not matched to a gene. The CDR3 is 15 amino acids. The CDR3 DNA sequence: TGTGCCAGCGGATTGACTAGCGGGGGGGCAAATGAGCAGTTCTTC. This sequence encodes CASGLTSGGANEQFF.

The CDR3 DNA is TGCAGTGTACCCTTAAAGCATCTCCCCTATGGCTACACCTTC. This sequence encodes CSVPLKHLPYGYTF. The chain is built from TRBV20-1 and TRBJ1-2; D is ambiguous. V was cut by 7 bases and J by 4 bases, with 19 bases left in between. Germline CDR1 is DFQATT and CDR2 is SNEGSKA (reference sequence). The CDR3 is made up of 14 amino acids.